This T cell receptor beta chain appears in the sequencing data of a study of blood T cell repertoires in COVID-19. Study overall: From the United States, Italy and Spain came samples of acute and convalescent COVID-19.

Assignment of participants to cohorts was predicated upon participant-reported clinical history. The CDR3 totals 14 residues. Per the germline V gene, CDR1 is MNHEY and CDR2 is SVGAGI. The V and J ends lost 5 bases and 8 bases, in that order; junction bases with no gene match: 8. Original data processing: Estimation of nucleated cell counts was performed using reference gene primer amplification. Produced via immunoSEQ multiplex PCR; TCRdb's table is partial and in-frame only. V and J calls plus clone size are reproduced from that table; the DNA served to infer D and trimming. The sample has over 55,000 clones, 65% to 85% seen once.

Sequencing used PBMCs or T cells enriched from blood (not recorded which). The clonotype originates from a woman aged 40 to 49 with acute COVID-19. The chain combines TRBV6-5 with TRBJ2-1; TRBD1 matches at 8 bases. Here the CDR3 reads CASSRNRGRHEQFF. DNA for the CDR3: TGTGCCAGCAGTAGAAACAGGGGGAGACATGAGCAGTTCTTC.